This TCR beta chain was recorded in a study of identical twins. TCRdb called the 5' RACE reads again in MiXCR, with one record for every CDR3 protein. This sample has about 730,000 distinct CDR3 sequences, with 21% found just once. This clonotype turned up a few times. These data were likewise used in another study, on T cells expressing NK-cell markers.

Input material: PBMCs. This TCR was recovered from a woman aged 18-29 years in good health.

The CDR3 nucleotides read TGTGCCAGCAGTCCCAGCCGCCGGGACAGGAACCAAGAGACCCAGTACTTC. It specifies CASSPSRRDRNQETQYF. The chain is built from TRBV12-3 or TRBV12-4 and TRBJ2-5, with TRBD1 matching over 8 bases. Trimming removed 5 bases from V and 0 bases from J; junction bases left unmatched: 11. There are 17 residues in the CDR3.